The 3 T cell receptor beta chains below all came from one sample that was sequenced in a study of blood T cell repertoires in COVID-19. This table comes from immunoSEQ multiplex PCR, and its TCRdb copy is limited to in-frame clones, with some not included. The sample lists fewer than 200,000 clones, 84% occurring once. The material sequenced was PBMCs or T cells enriched from blood (not recorded which). These receptor sequences come from a man between 45 and 60 years old who had recovered from COVID-19.

This chain joins TRBV6-2 or TRBV6-3 and TRBJ1-2; 8 bases match TRBD1. This CDR3 region has 14 residues. Germline V gene sequence: CDR1 MNHEY, CDR2 SVGEGT. Trimming removed 0 bases from V and 7 bases from J; junction bases left unmatched: 4. The CDR3 spells CASSYSRTGSGYTF. CDR3 in DNA: TGTGCCAGCAGTTACTCCCGGACAGGGAGTGGCTACACCTTC.

The rearrangement joins TRBV30 to TRBJ1-1, with D unclear. The germline V gene encodes CDR1 GTSNPN and CDR2 SVGIG (reference sequence). This CDR3 contains 13 residues. Trimming took off 3 bases at V and 1 base at J, with 9 bases between the two ends. The CDR3 bases are TGTGCCTGGAGACGCACAGAGAACACTGAAGCTTTCTTT. Amino acid sequence: CAWRRTENTEAFF.

The chain uses TRBV27 and TRBJ1-2, with D maybe TRBD1 (5 bases). Looked up from germline, CDR1 is MNHEY and CDR2 is SMNVEV (reference sequence). V was pared by 5 bases and J by 0 bases, with 10 bases between. This CDR3 has 14 residues. DNA of the CDR3: TGTGCCAGCAGTCAGGGATCAGCTAACTATGGCTACACCTTC. It translates to CASSQGSANYGYTF.